This T cell receptor beta chain originates from a study of spatial heterogeneity in lung cancer (dated by TCRdb to about 2019). As for the study more broadly: Donors were 70 or so patients with early-stage, untreated non-small cell lung cancer from the lung TRACERx cohort. Follow-up PBMC samples were sequenced whenever available, with a median time to follow-up of roughly 26 months after resection. At surgery, both alpha and beta chains were TCR-sequenced in roughly 200 tumor regions, some 64 matched nontumor lung samples and just over 55 PBMC samples. Nonsynonymous mutation counts, determined by whole-exome sequencing of tumor tissue, were related to TCR repertoire features. More beta-chain than alpha-chain transcripts were consistently detected, likely reflecting higher beta-chain transcript abundance. In non-small cell lung cancer, the study made a quantitative comparison of TCR alpha and beta repertoires among multiple tumor regions, matched nontumor lung and blood. In the raw uncorrected reads, each unique combination of TCR and UMI appeared more than ten times on average.

What this sample's time point label stands for: blood at routine non-recurrence follow-up after resection. TCR sequencing used whole RNA extracted from tumor and nontumor lung tissue, or from cryopreserved PBMC samples, without cell sorting. Only patients for whom sufficient RNA was available from at least two tumor regions were selected for TCR sequencing. The germline V gene provides CDR1 SQVTM and CDR2 ANQGSEA. At the junction V is shortened by 5 bases and J by 4 bases, with 5 bases in between. Counted from cysteine to phenylalanine, this CDR3 has 11 amino acids. The read is trimmed to its CDR3 DNA, 33 bases read in frame from base 1. Library prep was done by 5' RACE. The reads were generated on a NextSeq 500. To allow correction of PCR and sequencing errors, the TCR library protocol tagged every TCR cDNA molecule with a unique molecular identifier. The original pipeline was this. TCR identification, UMI-based error correction and CDR3 extraction were performed with Decombinator tools. Expanded TCRs were defined as those above a frequency of 2 per 1,000, corresponding to the top 1% of the tumor frequency distribution. Rényi diversity was computed with the R vegan package after subsampling each repertoire 100 times to 5,000 TCRs. CDR3 similarity networks were built from amino acid triplet string-kernel similarity, with CDR3s being connected when pairwise similarity was above 0.82. The public reads were reanalyzed by TCRdb: fastp trimming at Q25, MiXCR alignment, in-frame beta chains only. Identical CDR3 proteins give one entry, which carries the most common genes and DNA. The V and J calls shown here were made by TCRdb, not taken from the authors' results. Within this sample are roughly 15,000 distinct CDR3 sequences, with about a fifth of them counted one time only. The top ten constitute roughly 6.7% of the sample.

The full study reports these points: Confirming at a functional level the hypothesis that regional TCRs recognize regional mutations was considered to require additional single-cell paired TCR alpha and beta sequencing. Ubiquitous expanded tumor TCRs showed up in blood more often at tumor resection than at routine follow-up. Only roughly 15 patients were included in comparisons of baseline and follow-up blood repertoires.

This clonotype was seen repeatedly, ten times or more. This clone's antigen is unknown. No qualities accompany the bases; no much larger clone lies one base away. The origin of this receptor is a male donor with early-stage non-small cell lung cancer. The source material was PBMCs, sampled at follow-up. The rearrangement joined TRBV29-1 to TRBJ1-4; confidence is insufficient to name the D gene. The CDR3 protein sequence reads: CSVLVNEKLFF. The sequenced DNA: TGCAGCGTTTTGGTTAATGAAAAACTGTTTTTT.